This T cell receptor beta chain stems from a study of identical twins. Study-level points and caveats: Rather than following the same donors, the conclusions depended on cross-sectional statistical analysis.

This clonotype has ten or more counts. Its antigen is currently unknown. This CDR3 region has 11 residues. V gave up 2 bases and J gave up 5 bases, with 4 bases separating them. Germline V gives CDR1 LGHDT, CDR2 YNNKEL (reference sequence). TCRdb recomputed calls from the 5' RACE reads with MiXCR, one row per CDR3 protein. The sample includes 690,000 or so distinct CDR3 sequences, 8.6% of them seen just once. The sample was also reused in another study, on yellow fever vaccine responses in identical twins.

The sequencing input was PBMCs. The chain joins TRBV3-1 to TRBJ2-7; the D is unclear. This sequence was found in a woman between 18 and 30 years old in good health. CDR3 bases: TGTGCCAGCAGCCAATGGGACGAGCAGTACTTC. Protein: CASSQWDEQYF.